Here is one TCR beta chain with its context. Germline-derived CDR1 and CDR2 are SGHRS and YFSETQ. The CDR3 runs to 15 residues. Trimming removed 0 bases from V and 1 base from J, with 10 bases in between. The protocol was immunoSEQ multiplex PCR, while the TCRdb copy is restricted to in-frame clones and leaves out a portion. This table has fewer than 200,000 clones, roughly 91% appearing once. This specimen belongs to a study of cytomegalovirus exposure and HLA in healthy donors. The clonotype originates from a man between 18 and 35 years old in good health and CMV-seropositive. Sample: PBMCs. The V and J genes are TRBV5-1 and TRBJ1-1, with D perhaps TRBD1 (6 bases). The CDR3 coding sequence is TGCGCCAGCAGCTTGGCTGGGGGGGCGAACACTGAAGCTTTCTTT. The encoded protein is CASSLAGGANTEAFF.